This section outlines one T cell receptor beta chain sequence together with its context. TCRs were sequenced from three patients responding to pembrolizumab. CDR1 is ENHRY, CDR2 SYGVKD, per germline. Trimming pared 3 bases from V and 0 bases from J, leaving 12 bases between. This CDR3 has 16 amino acids. The data derive from a study of PD-1 blockade in mismatch repair-deficient tumors. TCRdb's table, derived via immunoSEQ multiplex PCR, lists solely in-frame clones and lacks some. The repertoire holds roughly 120,000 clones, with about nine tenths as singletons. The specimen was peripheral blood, collected just over 70 weeks after starting pembrolizumab. J is TRBJ2-1 and V is TRBV10-3; maybe TRBD2 (6 bases). The clonotype was recovered from an adult with mismatch repair-deficient cancer. In DNA form, the CDR3 reads TGTGCCATCAGTGATGTGGGAGGTGCCTCCTACAATGAGCAGTTCTTC. Protein product: CAISDVGGASYNEQFF.